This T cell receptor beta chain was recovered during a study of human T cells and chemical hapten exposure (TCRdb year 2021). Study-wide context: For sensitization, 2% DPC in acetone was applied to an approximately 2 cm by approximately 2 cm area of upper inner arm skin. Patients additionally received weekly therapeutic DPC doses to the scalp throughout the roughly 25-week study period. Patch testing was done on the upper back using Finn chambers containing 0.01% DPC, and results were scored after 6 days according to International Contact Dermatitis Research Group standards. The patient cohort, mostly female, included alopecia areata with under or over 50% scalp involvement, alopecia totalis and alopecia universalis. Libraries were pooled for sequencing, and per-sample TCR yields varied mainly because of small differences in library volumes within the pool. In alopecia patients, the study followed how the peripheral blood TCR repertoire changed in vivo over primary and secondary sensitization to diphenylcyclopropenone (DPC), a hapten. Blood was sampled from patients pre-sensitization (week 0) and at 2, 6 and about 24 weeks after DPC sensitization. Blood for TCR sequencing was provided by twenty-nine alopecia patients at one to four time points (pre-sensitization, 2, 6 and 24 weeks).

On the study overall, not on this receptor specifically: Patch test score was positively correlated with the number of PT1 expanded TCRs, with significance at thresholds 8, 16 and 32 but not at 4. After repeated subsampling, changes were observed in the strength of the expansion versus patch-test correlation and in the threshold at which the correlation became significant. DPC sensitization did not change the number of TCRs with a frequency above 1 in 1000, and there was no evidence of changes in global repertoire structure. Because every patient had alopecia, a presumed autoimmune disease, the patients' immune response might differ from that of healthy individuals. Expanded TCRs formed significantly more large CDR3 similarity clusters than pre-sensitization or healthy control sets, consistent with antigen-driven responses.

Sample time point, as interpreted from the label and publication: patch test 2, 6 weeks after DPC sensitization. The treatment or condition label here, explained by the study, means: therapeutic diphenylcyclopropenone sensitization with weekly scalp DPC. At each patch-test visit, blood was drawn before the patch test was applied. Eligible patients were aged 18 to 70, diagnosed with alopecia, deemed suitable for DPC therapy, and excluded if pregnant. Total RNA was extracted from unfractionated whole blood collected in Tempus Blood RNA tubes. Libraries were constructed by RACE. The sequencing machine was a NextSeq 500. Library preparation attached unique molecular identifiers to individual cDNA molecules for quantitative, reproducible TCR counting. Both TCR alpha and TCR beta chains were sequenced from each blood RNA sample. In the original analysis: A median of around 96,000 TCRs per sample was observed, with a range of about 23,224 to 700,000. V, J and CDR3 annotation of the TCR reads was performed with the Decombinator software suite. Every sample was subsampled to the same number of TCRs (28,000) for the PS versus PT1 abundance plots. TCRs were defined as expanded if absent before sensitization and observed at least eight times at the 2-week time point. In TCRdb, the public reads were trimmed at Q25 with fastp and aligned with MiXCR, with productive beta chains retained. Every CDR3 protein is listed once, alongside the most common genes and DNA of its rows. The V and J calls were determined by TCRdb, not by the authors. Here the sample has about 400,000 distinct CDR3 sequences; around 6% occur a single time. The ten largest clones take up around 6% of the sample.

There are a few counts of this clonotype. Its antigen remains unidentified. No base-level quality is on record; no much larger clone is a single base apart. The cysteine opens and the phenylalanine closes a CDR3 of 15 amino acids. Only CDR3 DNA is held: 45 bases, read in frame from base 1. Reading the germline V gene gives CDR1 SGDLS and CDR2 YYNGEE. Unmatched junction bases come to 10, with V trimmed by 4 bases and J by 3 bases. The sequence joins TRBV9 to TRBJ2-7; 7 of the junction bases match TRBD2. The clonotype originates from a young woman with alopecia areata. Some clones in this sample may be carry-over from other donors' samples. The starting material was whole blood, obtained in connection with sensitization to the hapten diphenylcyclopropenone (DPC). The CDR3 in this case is CASSQNAGEGYEQYF. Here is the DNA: TGTGCCAGCAGCCAGAACGCGGGGGAGGGCTACGAGCAGTACTTC.